The next 29 T cell receptor beta chains were all read from a single sample in a study of T cell repertoires in cytomegalovirus infection. No cognate antigen is known for these TCRs. TCRdb called the reads again in MiXCR, with one record for every CDR3 protein. Of 640,000 or so distinct CDR3 sequences listed, about 33% are singletons. The sequences come from cultured PBMCs, collected from culture after CMV antigen stimulation. Receptor source: a human donor in good health (CMV status not recorded). Some clones in this sample may be carry-over from other donors' samples.

The J gene is TRBJ1-2, the V gene TRBV20-1, with 8 nucleotides matching TRBD1. V lost 6 bases to trimming and J lost 6 bases; unmatched junction nucleotides: 21. The CDR3 length is 17 residues. The germline CDR1 and CDR2 sequences are DFQATT and SNEGSKA (reference sequence). CDR3 region: CSARRPGGVFNVHGYTF. CDR3 nucleotide sequence: TGCAGTGCAAGGCGCCCAGGGGGCGTATTCAACGTCCATGGCTACACCTTC.

The chain has TRBV4-1 and TRBJ2-5, with unresolved D. CDR3 length equals 12 residues. Per the germline V gene, CDR1 is MGHRA and CDR2 is YSYEKL. The V and J ends lost 3 bases and 5 bases respectively, with 7 bases between them. In DNA form, the CDR3 reads TGCGCCAGCAGCCAGAACCGTGAGACCCAGTACTTC. It is translated as CASSQNRETQYF.

This rearrangement joins TRBV25-1 to TRBJ2-7; the match to TRBD1 covers 7 bases. Germline CDR1 and CDR2: MGHDK and SYGVNS. The ends lost 6 bases at V and 1 base at J; junction bases unmatched: 3. CDR3 size: 13 residues. CDR3 DNA: TGTGCCAGCAGAGAGGGACAGTCCTACGAGCAGTACTTC. As protein: CASREGQSYEQYF.

This clonotype was recorded at least ten times. This chain links TRBV12-3 or TRBV12-4 with TRBJ1-3, with D unclear. Trimming left V 5 bases short and J 0 bases short, with 8 bases between. The length of the CDR3 is 14 residues. The CDR3 coding sequence is TGTGCCAGCAGTCCCGGTCACTCTGGAAACACCATATATTTT. Translating gives CASSPGHSGNTIYF.

The chain carries TRBV20-1 and TRBJ1-6; 9 bases map to TRBD1. The CDR3 length is 14 residues. CDR1 and CDR2 (germline): DFQATT, SNEGSKA (reference sequence). The ends lost 3 bases at V and 10 bases at J; junction bases unmatched: 7. The CDR3 here is CSARPDRGLSPLHF. The CDR3 nucleotides are TGCAGTGCTAGGCCGGACAGGGGATTGTCACCCCTCCACTTT.

J is TRBJ1-5 and V is TRBV5-6; D perhaps matches TRBD1 (6 bases). Germline assignment: CDR1 SGHDT and CDR2 YYEEEE. The CDR3 is 17 residues long. The germline V and J ends were trimmed by 3 bases and 0 bases, with 16 bases remaining between them. The CDR3 here is CASSSGVGQISNQPQHF. The CDR3 region has the DNA TGTGCCAGCAGCTCGGGAGTAGGACAGATTAGCAATCAGCCCCAGCATTTT.

In its sample, this clonotype was seen a few times. The chain couples TRBV7-9 to TRBJ2-5; TRBD2 aligns across 8 bases. This CDR3 comprises 16 residues. The trim removed 1 base at V and 3 bases at J, leaving 7 bases unmatched. CDR1 and CDR2 from the germline V gene are SEHNR and FQNEAQ (reference sequence). The DNA of the CDR3 is TGTGCCAGCAGCTTAGGAACTAGCGGTGTCAAAGAGACCCAGTACTTC. Amino acid sequence: CASSLGTSGVKETQYF.

This chain connects TRBV18 to TRBJ1-5, with D maybe TRBD1 (5 bases). Germline CDR1 is KGHSH and CDR2 is LQKENI. The CDR3 loop spans 15 amino acids. V was cut by 2 bases and J by 1 base, with 9 bases left in between. DNA for the CDR3: TGTGCCAGCTCACCAGCAGGGTTGAGCAATCAGCCCCAGCATTTT. Translation gives CASSPAGLSNQPQHF.

The chain joins TRBV4-1 to TRBJ2-3, with D unclear. The CDR3 extends over 13 amino acids. The germline gives CDR1 MGHRA, CDR2 YSYEKL. With 2 bases removed from V and 4 bases from J, the gap between germline ends came to 7 bases. CDR3 nucleotides: TGCGCCAGCAGCCAAATTAGGGCAGATACGCAGTATTTT. Translation gives CASSQIRADTQYF.

CDR3 coding DNA: TGTGCCAGCAGCTTACCGTCTCCGGGAGGAGGTCAGGAGCAGTACTTC. It codes for CASSLPSPGGGQEQYF. This chain links TRBV7-4 with TRBJ2-7; 7 bases are a match to TRBD2. CDR3 length equals 16 residues. CDR1 is SGHVT, CDR2 SQSDAQ, per germline. V lost 2 bases and J lost 7; bases outside the gene matches: 14.

The CDR3 bases are TGCGCCAGCAGCCAAATCGGACAGCCGACTAACTATGGCTACACCTTC. It yields the protein CASSQIGQPTNYGYTF. This chain uses TRBV4-1 with TRBJ1-2, with D possibly TRBD1 on 6 matching bases. V lost 2 bases to trimming and J lost 0 bases, with 13 bases between them. This CDR3 is 16 amino acids long. Germline values: CDR1 MGHRA, CDR2 YSYEKL.

This clonotype was counted only a few times. This chain joins TRBV19 and TRBJ2-3, with D perhaps TRBD2 (5 bases). Deletions cut 3 bases from V and 5 bases from J, with 9 bases between. Germline lookup yields CDR1 LNHDA and CDR2 SQIVND (reference sequence). This CDR3 comprises 13 residues. DNA of the CDR3: TGTGCCAGTAGTATCGAAGAGGGAGATACGCAGTATTTT. It yields the protein CASSIEEGDTQYF.

V gene TRBV20-1 combines with J gene TRBJ1-2, with D unclear. The CDR3 runs 13 residues. V lost 3 bases and J 5 bases, leaving 13 bases between the germline ends. Germline V CDR1 and CDR2: DFQATT, SNEGSKA (reference sequence). The CDR3 DNA reads TGCAGTGCTAGGAAAACCGGCGGGTATGGCTACACCTTC. It yields the protein CSARKTGGYGYTF.

CDR3 DNA sequence: TGCGCCAGCAGCCAAGTCGGGACTAGCAGAGAGACCCAGTACTTC. It yields the protein CASSQVGTSRETQYF. The chain employs TRBV4-1 and TRBJ2-5; 9 bases line up with TRBD2. The ends lost 1 base at V and 4 bases at J; junction bases unmatched: 4. Germline V gives CDR1 MGHRA, CDR2 YSYEKL. CDR3 size: 15 residues.

V and J are TRBV6-2 or TRBV6-3 and TRBJ2-7, with D tentatively TRBD2 (6 bases). Germline-derived CDR1 and CDR2 are MNHEY and SVGEGT. CDR3 length equals 13 residues. The ends were cut back, 6 bases at V and 5 bases at J, with 14 bases in the middle. The CDR3 DNA reads TGTGCCAGCAGAAATGGAGGGTCCCACGAGCAGTACTTC. Protein: CASRNGGSHEQYF.

In its sample, this clonotype was seen a few times. The gene calls are TRBV19 and TRBJ2-7; D is possibly TRBD2 (6 bases). Germline-derived CDR1 and CDR2 are LNHDA and SQIVND (reference sequence). The CDR3 length is 12 residues. Trimming removed 9 bases at V and 0 bases at J, with 9 bases between. The CDR3 is CARRGSSYEQYF. The CDR3 nucleotides are TGTGCCAGGCGGGGCAGCTCCTACGAGCAGTACTTC.

The gene calls are TRBV4-3 and TRBJ2-6, with unresolved D. This CDR3 has 15 residues. The germline V gene encodes CDR1 LGHNA and CDR2 YSLEER. Trimming removed 7 bases at V and 0 bases at J, with 10 bases between. CDR3 in DNA: TGCGCCAGCACCAATTGGGGCTCTGGGGCCAACGTCCTGACTTTC. As protein: CASTNWGSGANVLTF.

This clonotype was recorded a few times. This chain links TRBV19 with TRBJ1-1; TRBD1 might be the D (6 bases). This CDR3 has 17 residues. Germline V CDR1 and CDR2: LNHDA, SQIVND (reference sequence). V lost 7 bases, J lost 0 bases, and 21 bases lay in between. The CDR3 DNA reads as TGTGCCAGTACCCAGGGGCGCGGGCTGGGGATGAACACTGAAGCTTTCTTT. It is translated as CASTQGRGLGMNTEAFF.

This clonotype was counted a few times. In DNA, the CDR3 is TGTGCCAGCACCCGTTCAGGACCGAACACTGAAGCTTTCTTT. Translation: CASTRSGPNTEAFF. The chain employs TRBV6-2 or TRBV6-3 and TRBJ1-1; D call uncertain. Trimming cost V 7 bases and J 1 base, with 13 bases left between them. The length of the CDR3 is 14 residues. Germline loops: CDR1 MNHEY, CDR2 SVGEGT.

The chain recombines TRBV5-4 with TRBJ2-1, with 12 positions matching TRBD2. V was pared by 3 bases and J by 8 bases, with 12 bases of the junction left unmatched. This CDR3 has 17 residues. CDR1 SGHNT and CDR2 YYREEE come from the germline V gene (reference sequence). The CDR3 region has the DNA TGTGCCAGCAGCTCCCCCGCAAGACTAGCGGGAGATCATGAGCAGTTCTTC. Translation gives CASSSPARLAGDHEQFF.

V usage is TRBV4-3 and J usage is TRBJ2-7; D gene ambiguous. CDR3 length: 14 residues. The V and J ends lost 0 bases and 1 base respectively, with 7 bases between them. Germline-derived CDR1 and CDR2 are LGHNA and YSLEER. CDR3 amino acids: CASSQDRVSYEQYF. The CDR3 region has the DNA TGCGCCAGCAGCCAAGATCGGGTATCCTACGAGCAGTACTTC.

Only a few counts were recorded for this clonotype. As DNA, the CDR3 is TGCGCCAGCAGCCAAGGGATCAGAGGGCCATCCTCTGGGGCCAACGTCCTGACTTTC. Translating it yields CASSQGIRGPSSGANVLTF. V and J are TRBV4-1 and TRBJ2-6; perhaps TRBD2 as D (5 bases). The CDR3 totals 19 residues. The V and J ends lost 1 base and 0 bases respectively, with 16 bases between them. CDR1 MGHRA and CDR2 YSYEKL come from the germline V gene.

V and J are TRBV7-9 and TRBJ2-3; D remains ambiguous. Trimming cost V 5 bases and J 2 bases, with 8 bases left between them. Germline CDR1 reads SEHNR; CDR2 reads FQNEAQ (reference sequence). The CDR3 runs to 13 residues. For the CDR3, the DNA is TGTGCCAGCAGCGGAGTTACCACAGATACGCAGTATTTT. The encoded protein is CASSGVTTDTQYF.

CDR3 region: CSASWGTEAFF. CDR3 nucleotide sequence: TGCAGTGCTAGTTGGGGCACTGAAGCTTTCTTT. The chain couples TRBV20-1 to TRBJ1-1; D is uncertain. The CDR3 is 11 residues long. V lost 3 bases and J 4 bases, leaving 6 bases between the germline ends. Germline V gene lookup returns CDR1 DFQATT and CDR2 SNEGSKA (reference sequence).

The rearrangement joins TRBV6-1 to TRBJ2-3; possibly TRBD2 for D (7 bases). There are 15 residues in the CDR3. Per the germline V gene, CDR1 is MNHNS and CDR2 is SASEGT. V shed 5 bases and J shed 2 bases, with 14 bases lying between them. As DNA, the CDR3 is TGTGCCAGCAGTTCGCGGGGGCCAGCCACAGATACGCAGTATTTT. Residues: CASSSRGPATDTQYF.

This clonotype was found a few times. The chain carries TRBV12-3 or TRBV12-4 and TRBJ1-2, with no clear D. The CDR3 length is 14 residues. Trimming shortened V by 3 bases and J by 4 bases, and 12 bases separated the two germline ends. CDR3 bases: TGTGCCAGCAGTTTTAAGAGTGTCGTCTATGGCTACACCTTC. Its protein product is CASSFKSVVYGYTF.

As for this clonotype: The junction shows a germline mismatch at one end, possibly a read error. The V call is TRBV7-9, the J call TRBJ1-6, with 9 bases lining up with TRBD1. The length of the CDR3 is 15 residues. The germline V gene has CDR1 SEHNR and CDR2 FQNEAQ (reference sequence). This chain's CDR3 is CASSLTGTGYSPIHF. CDR3 nucleotides: TGTGCCAGCAGCCTCACCGGGACAGGGTACTCACCCATCCACTTT.

The rearrangement links TRBV28 to TRBJ2-3; 13 bases are shared with TRBD2. Unmatched junction bases numbered 3, after V lost 2 bases and J lost 4 bases. Germline assignment: CDR1 MDHEN and CDR2 SYDVKM. The CDR3 is 16 residues long. CDR3 protein: CASSLPGLAGSDTQYF. CDR3 nucleotide sequence: TGTGCCAGCAGTTTACCGGGACTAGCGGGATCAGATACGCAGTATTTT.

The chain recombines TRBV4-1 with TRBJ1-2, with D unclear. The V gene lost 5 bases and the J gene lost 0 bases, with 13 bases spanning the gap. The germline V gene encodes CDR1 MGHRA and CDR2 YSYEKL. CDR3 length: 15 residues. The CDR3: CASSDPVRANYGYTF. CDR3 bases: TGCGCCAGCAGCGATCCGGTTCGGGCTAACTATGGCTACACCTTC.